Listed below are T cell receptor beta chains from one sample, sequenced in a study of control samples from healthy donors and cancer patients. Sequencing used immunoSEQ multiplex PCR; TCRdb keeps in-frame clones, though not all of them. The data show about 120,000 clones, approximately 84% seen once. Sequenced input: blood. The source of these receptors is a man aged 18-30 years in good health. CDR3s include the opening cysteine and the closing phenylalanine or tryptophan. A D gene is named only where the DNA matches it firmly. Clone size is shown for a subset of rows, as once, few, many or a class of expanded clone.

- | TRBJ2-2 | TRBD2 | TRBV7-9 | CASSLLRGVAGDTGELFF | TGTGCCAGCAGCCTTTTACGGGGGGTAGCGGGAGACACCGGGGAGCTGTTTTTT
- | TRBJ1-1 | TRBD1 | TRBV6-6 | CASSYDRGNTEAFF | TGTGCCAGCAGTTACGACAGGGGAAACACTGAAGCTTTCTTT
- | TRBJ1-1 | - | TRBV20-1 | CSAPRRTEAFF | TGCAGTGCTCCCCGAAGGACTGAAGCTTTCTTT
- | TRBJ2-2 | - | TRBV14 | CASSRQRASSGELFF | TGTGCCAGCAGCCGCCAGCGGGCGTCCTCCGGGGAGCTGTTTTTT
- | TRBJ2-1 | TRBD2 | TRBV7-3 | CASSSMGGTSGRNEQFF | TGTGCCAGCAGCTCCATGGGGGGGACTAGCGGGAGAAATGAGCAGTTCTTC
few | TRBJ2-5 | - | TRBV6-2/TRBV6-3 | CASSVIRRTNSGTQYF | TGTGCCAGCAGCGTTATTCGCCGGACTAATTCGGGGACCCAGTACTTC
- | TRBJ2-3 | TRBD2 | TRBV5-1 | CASSIGLGGDTQYF | TGCGCCAGCAGCATAGGACTAGGAGGGGATACGCAGTATTTT
few | TRBJ1-6 | - | TRBV28 | CASSFSRGNSPLHF | TGTGCCAGCAGTTTTTCCAGGGGTAATTCACCCCTCCACTTT
- | TRBJ2-7 | TRBD1 | TRBV19 | CASSRDRGSSYEQYF | TGTGCCAGTAGTCGTGACAGGGGGAGCTCCTACGAGCAGTACTTC
- | TRBJ1-4 | - | TRBV25-1 | CASSEYPKANEKLFF | TGTGCCAGCAGTGAATACCCGAAGGCTAATGAAAAACTGTTTTTT
- | TRBJ2-5 | - | TRBV6-5 | CASSSLMGETQYF | TGTGCCAGCAGTTCCCTCATGGGGGAGACCCAGTACTTC
few | TRBJ2-7 | - | TRBV7-2 | CASDRGNYEQYF | TGTGCCAGCGACCGCGGAAATTACGAGCAGTACTTC
- | TRBJ2-1 | TRBD2 | TRBV6-4 | CASSDSGTSGGDEQFF | TGTGCCAGCAGTGACTCAGGGACTAGCGGTGGGGATGAGCAGTTCTTC
- | TRBJ1-5 | - | TRBV18 | CASSKGIGNQPQHF | TGTGCCAGCTCAAAGGGGATCGGCAATCAGCCCCAGCATTTT
- | TRBJ1-2 | - | TRBV14 | CASSPVGRESYGYTF | TGTGCCAGCAGCCCGGTCGGCAGAGAATCCTATGGCTACACCTTC
few | TRBJ1-2 | - | TRBV19 | CASSIGGDLPPFNGYTF | TGTGCCAGTAGTATAGGTGGGGACCTCCCACCCTTCAATGGCTACACCTTC
- | TRBJ1-2 | - | TRBV11-2 | CASSLPGAGGGYTF | TGTGCCAGCAGCTTACCCGGCGCTGGAGGTGGCTACACCTTC
- | TRBJ1-3 | TRBD1 | TRBV19 | CASSIDRGHSSGNTIYF | TGTGCCAGTAGTATCGACAGGGGGCATTCTTCTGGAAACACCATATATTTT
- | TRBJ2-3 | TRBD2 | TRBV27 | CASSLLVGAGDTDTQYF | TGTGCCAGCAGTTTACTTGTCGGTGCGGGAGACACAGATACGCAGTATTTT
few | TRBJ2-1 | TRBD2 | TRBV4-1 | CASSLGGWEGRNEQFF | TGCGCCAGCAGCCTCGGCGGGTGGGAGGGCCGCAATGAGCAGTTCTTC
- | TRBJ2-2 | TRBD2 | TRBV4-3 | CASSPGGTGELFF | TGCGCCAGCAGCCCCGGGGGGACCGGGGAGCTGTTTTTT
- | TRBJ2-7 | TRBD1 | TRBV3-1/TRBV3-2 | CASSHNRQGSVQYF | TGTGCCAGCAGCCATAACCGACAGGGGAGCGTGCAGTACTTC
- | TRBJ2-5 | - | TRBV2 | CATGERALETQYF | TGTGCCACCGGGGAGAGGGCACTGGAGACCCAGTACTTC
- | TRBJ1-6 | - | TRBV7-9 | CASSRGDRSNNSPLHF | TGTGCCAGCAGCCGGGGTGACAGGTCCAATAATTCACCCCTCCACTTT
- | TRBJ1-5 | - | TRBV13 | CASSSRDNNQPQHF | TGTGCCAGCAGCTCCCGGGACAACAATCAGCCCCAGCATTTT
- | TRBJ1-1 | - | TRBV5-1 | CASSLNLGKNTEAFF | TGCGCCAGCAGCTTGAATTTGGGGAAGAACACTGAAGCTTTCTTT
- | TRBJ1-1 | - | TRBV5-1 | CASSSSLEWYTEAFF | TGCGCCAGCAGCTCCTCATTGGAGTGGTACACTGAAGCTTTCTTT
- | TRBJ1-4 | - | TRBV15 | CATSRGEQDSNEKLFF | TGTGCCACCAGCAGAGGGGAGCAGGACAGTAATGAAAAACTGTTTTTT
once | TRBJ2-3 | - | TRBV10-1 | CASSSTDTQYF | TGCGCCAGCTCATCGACAGATACGCAGTATTTT
- | TRBJ1-3 | - | TRBV4-3 | CASSQDTLSSSGNTIYF | TGCGCCAGCAGCCAAGATACCCTAAGTAGCTCTGGAAACACCATATATTTT
- | TRBJ2-7 | - | TRBV19 | CASSISSTGYEQYF | TGTGCCAGTAGTATATCTAGTACCGGGTACGAGCAGTACTTC
once | TRBJ2-7 | - | TRBV5-6 | CASSLRGLLSYEQYF | TGTGCCAGCAGCTTGAGGGGCCTCCTCTCCTACGAGCAGTACTTC
- | TRBJ1-2 | - | TRBV6-5 | CASSYKAAAGYTF | TGTGCCAGCAGTTACAAGGCGGCCGCTGGCTACACCTTC
- | TRBJ2-7 | TRBD2 | TRBV9 | CASSVGSGSRNEQYF | TGTGCCAGCAGCGTAGGGAGCGGGAGTAGGAACGAGCAGTACTTC
- | TRBJ1-2 | TRBD1 | TRBV4-1 | CASSRGQDGYTF | TGCGCCAGCAGCCGAGGACAGGATGGCTACACCTTC
- | TRBJ2-7 | TRBD2 | TRBV2 | CATTHGLAALYEQYF | TGTGCCACCACCCACGGCCTAGCGGCCCTCTACGAGCAGTACTTC
- | TRBJ1-5 | TRBD1 | TRBV30 | CAWTTGGNQPQHF | TGTGCCTGGACTACAGGGGGCAATCAGCCCCAGCATTTT
- | TRBJ2-3 | - | TRBV7-6 | CASSLATSRTDTQYF | TGTGCCAGCAGCTTAGCGACTAGTCGGACAGATACGCAGTATTTT
few | TRBJ2-2 | TRBD2 | TRBV27 | CASSSAGPANTGELFF | TGTGCCAGCAGTTCAGCGGGACCTGCGAACACCGGGGAGCTGTTTTTT
- | TRBJ2-1 | TRBD2 | TRBV2 | CASSSLAGVGNEQFF | TGTGCCAGCAGTAGTCTAGCGGGAGTAGGCAATGAGCAGTTCTTC
few | TRBJ1-1 | - | TRBV10-3 | CAISRVTNTEAFF | TGTGCCATCAGCAGGGTTACGAACACTGAAGCTTTCTTT
- | TRBJ1-1 | TRBD1 | TRBV5-4 | CASSGSGVSGGNTEAFF | TGTGCCAGCAGCGGGTCGGGAGTATCAGGGGGCAACACTGAAGCTTTCTTT
- | TRBJ2-5 | TRBD2 | TRBV9 | CASSPLGRTDQETQYF | TGTGCCAGCAGCCCTCTCGGGAGGACCGACCAAGAGACCCAGTACTTC
- | TRBJ1-5 | - | TRBV5-1 | CASSKGTVNQPQHF | TGCGCCAGCAGCAAAGGGACCGTGAATCAGCCCCAGCATTTT
- | TRBJ2-3 | TRBD2 | TRBV10-2 | CASKGSGDPDTQYF | TGCGCCAGTAAGGGTAGCGGGGACCCAGATACGCAGTATTTT
- | TRBJ1-1 | - | TRBV2 | CASSGDTEAFF | TGTGCCAGCAGTGGGGACACTGAAGCTTTCTTT
- | TRBJ2-2 | - | TRBV19 | CASSPRPGAGELFF | TGTGCCAGTAGTCCTAGACCGGGAGCCGGGGAGCTGTTTTTT